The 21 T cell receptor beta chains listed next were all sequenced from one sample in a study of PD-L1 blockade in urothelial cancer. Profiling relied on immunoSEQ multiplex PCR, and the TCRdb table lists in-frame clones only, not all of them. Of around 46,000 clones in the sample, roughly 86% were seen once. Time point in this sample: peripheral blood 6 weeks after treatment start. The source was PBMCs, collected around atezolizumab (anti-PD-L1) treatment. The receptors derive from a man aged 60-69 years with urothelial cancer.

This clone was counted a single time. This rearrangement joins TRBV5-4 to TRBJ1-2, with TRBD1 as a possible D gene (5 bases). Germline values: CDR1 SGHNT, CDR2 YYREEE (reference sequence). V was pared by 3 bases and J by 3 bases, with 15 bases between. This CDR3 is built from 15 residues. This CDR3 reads CASSSGGGMDYGYTF. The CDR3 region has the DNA TGTGCCAGCAGCTCTGGGGGGGGGATGGACTATGGCTACACCTTC.

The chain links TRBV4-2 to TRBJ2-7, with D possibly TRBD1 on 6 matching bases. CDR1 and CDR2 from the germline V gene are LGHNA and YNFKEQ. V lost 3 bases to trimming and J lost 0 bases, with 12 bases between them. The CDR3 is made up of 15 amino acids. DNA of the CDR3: TGTGCCAGCAGCCAGGGGGCGGTAAGCTCCTACGAGCAGTACTTC. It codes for CASSQGAVSSYEQYF.

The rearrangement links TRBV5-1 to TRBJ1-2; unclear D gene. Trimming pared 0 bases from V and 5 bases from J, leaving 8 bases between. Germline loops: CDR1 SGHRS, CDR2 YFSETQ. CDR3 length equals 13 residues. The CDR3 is CASSLARQYGYTF. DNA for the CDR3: TGCGCCAGCAGCTTGGCCAGGCAGTATGGCTACACCTTC.

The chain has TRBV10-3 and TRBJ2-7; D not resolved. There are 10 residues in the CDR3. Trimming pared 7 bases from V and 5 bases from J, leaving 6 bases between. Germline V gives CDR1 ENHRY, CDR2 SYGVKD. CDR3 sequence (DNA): TGTGCCATCATTACTGACGAGCAGTACTTC. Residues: CAIITDEQYF.

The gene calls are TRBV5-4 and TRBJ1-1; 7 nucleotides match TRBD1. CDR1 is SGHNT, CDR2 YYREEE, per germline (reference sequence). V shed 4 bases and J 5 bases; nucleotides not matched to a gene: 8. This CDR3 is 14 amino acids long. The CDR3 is CASSRQGGRTEAFF. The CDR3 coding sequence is TGTGCCAGCAGCCGGCAGGGGGGTCGAACTGAAGCTTTCTTT.

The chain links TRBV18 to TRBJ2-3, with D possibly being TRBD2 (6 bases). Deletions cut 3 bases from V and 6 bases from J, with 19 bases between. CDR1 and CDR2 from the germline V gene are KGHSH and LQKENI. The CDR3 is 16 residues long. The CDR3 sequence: CASSPQVSGLRDTQYF. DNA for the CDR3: TGTGCCAGCTCACCTCAAGTTAGCGGACTGAGGGATACGCAGTATTTT.

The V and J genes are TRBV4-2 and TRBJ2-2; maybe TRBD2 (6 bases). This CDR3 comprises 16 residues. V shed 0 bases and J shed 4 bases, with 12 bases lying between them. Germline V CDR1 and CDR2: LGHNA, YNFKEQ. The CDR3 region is CASSQDVAEITGELFF. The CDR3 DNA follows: TGTGCCAGCAGCCAAGATGTAGCGGAGATCACCGGGGAGCTGTTTTTT.

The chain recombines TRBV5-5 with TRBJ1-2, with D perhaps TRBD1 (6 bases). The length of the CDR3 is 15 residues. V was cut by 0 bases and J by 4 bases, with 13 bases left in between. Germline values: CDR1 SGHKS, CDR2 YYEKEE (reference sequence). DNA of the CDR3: TGTGCCAGCAGCTTGGAAGAGGGGGTAGGCTATGGCTACACCTTC. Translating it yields CASSLEEGVGYGYTF.

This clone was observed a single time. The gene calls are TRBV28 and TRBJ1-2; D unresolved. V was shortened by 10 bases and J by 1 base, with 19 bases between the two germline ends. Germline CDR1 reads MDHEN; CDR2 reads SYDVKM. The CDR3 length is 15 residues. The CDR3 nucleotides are TGTGCCACCAGGCGTTCGGGATCTATTAACTATGGCTACACCTTC. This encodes CATRRSGSINYGYTF.

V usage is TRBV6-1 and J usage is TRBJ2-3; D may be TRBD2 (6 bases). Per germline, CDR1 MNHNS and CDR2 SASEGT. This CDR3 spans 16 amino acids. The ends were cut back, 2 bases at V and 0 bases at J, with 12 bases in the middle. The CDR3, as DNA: TGTGCCAGCAGTGAACTAACGGGGGTTAGCACAGATACGCAGTATTTT. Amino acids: CASSELTGVSTDTQYF.

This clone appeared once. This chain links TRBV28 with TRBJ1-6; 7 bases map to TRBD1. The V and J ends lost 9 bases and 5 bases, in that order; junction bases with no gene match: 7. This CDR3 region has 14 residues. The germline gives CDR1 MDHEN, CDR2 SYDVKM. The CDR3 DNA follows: TGTGCCAGTTCCCTGGGGACAGATAATTCACCCCTCCACTTT. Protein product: CASSLGTDNSPLHF.

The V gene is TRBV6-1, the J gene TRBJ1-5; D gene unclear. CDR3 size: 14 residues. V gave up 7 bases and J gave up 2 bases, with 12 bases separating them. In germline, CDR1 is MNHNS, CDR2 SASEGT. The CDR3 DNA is TGTGCCAGCACCTCCGCGGCTGGCAATCAGCCCCAGCATTTT. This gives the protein CASTSAAGNQPQHF.

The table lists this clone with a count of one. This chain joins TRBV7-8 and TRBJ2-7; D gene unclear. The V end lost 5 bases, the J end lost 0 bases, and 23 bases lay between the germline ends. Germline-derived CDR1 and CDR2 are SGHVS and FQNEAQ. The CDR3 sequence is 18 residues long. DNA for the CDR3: TGTGCCAGCAGCCCGATCATTACAAGTGGGCTTAACTCCTACGAGCAGTACTTC. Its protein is CASSPIITSGLNSYEQYF.

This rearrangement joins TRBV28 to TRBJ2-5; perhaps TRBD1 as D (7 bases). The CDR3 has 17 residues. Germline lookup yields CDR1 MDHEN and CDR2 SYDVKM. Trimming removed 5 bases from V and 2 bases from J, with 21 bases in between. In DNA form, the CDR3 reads TGTGCCAGCAGTCCAACCCAGGGGGGAATGGGACAAGAGACCCAGTACTTC. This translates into CASSPTQGGMGQETQYF.

The CDR3 here is CASSQGLSVQTEQYF. The CDR3 region has the DNA TGCGCCAGCAGCCAAGGCCTATCTGTCCAGACAGAGCAGTACTTC. V gene TRBV4-3 combines with J gene TRBJ2-7; D remains ambiguous. CDR1 and CDR2 (germline): LGHNA, YSLEER. The CDR3 contains 15 residues. V was clipped by 1 base and J by 7 bases, with 17 bases between them.

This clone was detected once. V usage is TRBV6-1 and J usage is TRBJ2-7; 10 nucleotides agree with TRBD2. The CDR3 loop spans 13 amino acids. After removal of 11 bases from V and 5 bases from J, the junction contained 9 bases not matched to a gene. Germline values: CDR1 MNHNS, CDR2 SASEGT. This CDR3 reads CAGGGLAGDEQYF. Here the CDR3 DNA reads TGTGCCGGAGGAGGGCTAGCGGGGGACGAGCAGTACTTC.

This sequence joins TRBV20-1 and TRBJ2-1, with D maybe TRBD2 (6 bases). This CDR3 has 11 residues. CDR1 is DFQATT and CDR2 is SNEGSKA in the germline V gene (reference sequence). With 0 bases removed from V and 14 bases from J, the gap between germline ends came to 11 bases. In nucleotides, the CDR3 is TGCAGTGCTAGAGATATGACTAGAAAGTTCTTC. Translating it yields CSARDMTRKFF.

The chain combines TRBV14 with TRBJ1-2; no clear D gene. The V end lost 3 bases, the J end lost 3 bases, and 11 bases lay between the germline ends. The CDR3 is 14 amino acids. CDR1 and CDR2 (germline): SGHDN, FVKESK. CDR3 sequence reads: CASSQEGRDYGYTF. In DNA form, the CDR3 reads TGTGCCAGCAGCCAGGAGGGCAGAGACTATGGCTACACCTTC.

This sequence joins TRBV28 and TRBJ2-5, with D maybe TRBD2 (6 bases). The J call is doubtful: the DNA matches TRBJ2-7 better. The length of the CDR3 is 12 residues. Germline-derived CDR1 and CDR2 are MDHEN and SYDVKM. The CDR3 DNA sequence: TGTGCCAGCATCGGGGGAAACTACGAGCAGTACTTC. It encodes CASIGGNYEQYF.

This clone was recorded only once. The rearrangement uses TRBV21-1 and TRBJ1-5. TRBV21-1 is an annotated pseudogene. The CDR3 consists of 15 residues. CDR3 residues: CASIPWSAPNQPQHF. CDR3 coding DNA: TGTGCCAGCATCCCTTGGAGCGCTCCCAATCAGCCCCAGCATTTT.

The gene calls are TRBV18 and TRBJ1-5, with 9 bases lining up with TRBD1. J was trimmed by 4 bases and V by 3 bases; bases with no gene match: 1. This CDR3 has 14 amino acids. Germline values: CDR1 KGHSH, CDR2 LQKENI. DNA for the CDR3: TGTGCCAGCTCACCCGGGACAGGGAATCAGCCCCAGCATTTT. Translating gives CASSPGTGNQPQHF.